This T cell receptor (beta chain) was captured by sequencing in a study of radiation and T cells in renal cell carcinoma (dated by TCRdb to 2018 to 2021). Background on the whole study: The samples were drawn from a clinical trial, where primary renal cell carcinomas were treated with 15 Gy of stereotactic body radiation therapy and then removed by nephrectomy 4 weeks afterward. A total of under 60 samples underwent TCR beta sequencing, made up of roughly 26 tumors and about 27 peripheral blood samples. In the 40 to 55 samples combined, some 4,100,000 unique CDR3 nucleotide sequences were found, encoding 2 million to 3 million unique CDR3 amino acid sequences.

According to the study, the label for this sample's time point signals: baseline pretreatment blood. Per the publication, the treatment or condition label means: 15 Gy SBRT to primary tumor, nephrectomy 4 weeks later. To track tumor-enriched clonotypes, serial peripheral blood was sampled from radiation-treated patients at baseline and at 2 weeks and 4 weeks after SBRT. Every patient's renal cell carcinoma showed clear cell pathology. Genomic DNA for TCR sequencing was prepared using the QIAamp DNA Blood Mini Kit (Qiagen). The analyses included only samples that passed all quality control checks. TCR beta libraries were generated from genomic DNA with the immunoSEQ kit, following the manufacturer's recommendations. Library preparation used a first multiplex PCR with proprietary primers, then a second PCR adding unique barcodes, with bead cleanups after each round. Each sample batch included a kit-provided positive control reaction and a negative control reaction. The final libraries were assessed on an Agilent 4200 TapeStation D1000 ScreenTape, pooled by volume, and quantified by qPCR. Sequencing ran on an Illumina NextSeq500 with a MidOutput 150-cycle cartridge, using 156 Read1 and 15 Index1 cycles with kit custom primers. The pooled library was loaded at approximately 1 pM with a 20% PhiX control spike-in. Per the authors' processing: The vendor-processed data were analyzed in R, and a clonotype was defined as all T cells that share the same CDR3 nucleotide sequence. In the clone abundance analyses, frequencies in each sample were normalized to that sample's 10,000 most abundant clones. Public T cell clones, which averaged fewer than five per sample, were excluded before analysis. Tumor-enriched clonotypes and baseline blood-enriched clonotypes were defined as those with an abundance difference of at least 32-fold between compartments. A beta-binomial differential abundance model was used to identify clonotypes that were expanded or contracted between blood time points. Tumor-blood repertoire similarity was measured with the Baroni-Urbani and Buser coefficient, and groups were compared using two-tailed Wilcoxon tests in R. TCRdb stores this immuneACCESS table with in-frame sequences only. Part of the clones is absent; in the studies checked, under half of the shortfall reflects unresolved V genes, and no reason is known for the rest. Clone size and the V and J calls come from that table; the DNA yielded D and trimming. The sample yields tens of thousands of clones; around 72% were counted once. 7.3% of the sample rests with the top ten.

With respect to this clone: Its antigen remains undetermined. Base qualities were left out, and no much larger clone turns up one base away.

Looking up the germline V gene yields CDR1 MDHEN and CDR2 SYDVKM. Reading from cysteine to phenylalanine, the CDR3 counts 15 amino acids. The CDR3 DNA has 45 bases and is translated from base 1. V is reduced by 5 bases and J by 4 bases, leaving a spacing of 17 bases between them. Points the paper makes about the study in general: In blood, the top tumor clonotypes increased from baseline to 2 weeks after radiation and then shrank by 4 weeks, which suggests a temporary expansion of tumor-resident clones. Because the trial had a single-armed design, the trial could not examine how radiation dose or scheduling affected the TCR repertoire. Changes in the blood repertoire were not tracked past 4 weeks after treatment. No pretreatment tumor biopsies were available, so the baseline intratumoral presence of clonotypes could not be determined.

This material consisted of blood, taken from a patient whose treatment included radiotherapy and nephrectomy. The chain couples TRBV28 to TRBJ1-1; a tentative D match to TRBD1 spans 5 bases. This clonotype was obtained from a man in his sixties with renal cell carcinoma. The DNA is as follows: TGTGCCAGCAGTCCCCGGGGGGAGGGTATCACTGAAGCTTTCTTT. The translation is CASSPRGEGITEAFF.